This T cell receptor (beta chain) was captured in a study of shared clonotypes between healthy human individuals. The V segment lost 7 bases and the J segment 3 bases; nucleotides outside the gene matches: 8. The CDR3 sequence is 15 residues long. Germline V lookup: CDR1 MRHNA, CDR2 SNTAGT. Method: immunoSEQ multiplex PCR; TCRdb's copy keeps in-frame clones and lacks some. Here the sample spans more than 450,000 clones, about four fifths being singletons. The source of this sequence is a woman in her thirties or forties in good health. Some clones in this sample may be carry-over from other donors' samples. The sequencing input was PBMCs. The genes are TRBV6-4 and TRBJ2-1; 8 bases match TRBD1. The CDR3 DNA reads TGTGCCAGCAACCTTGGACAGGGCCTCTACAATGAGCAGTTCTTC. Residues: CASNLGQGLYNEQFF.